This TCR beta chain was found in a study of TIL therapy for anti-PD-1-resistant metastatic lung cancer. On the study more broadly: Four tumors were EGFR-mutant and two were ALK-rearranged.

Stated time point: pre-treatment sample, taken before nivolumab and TIL therapy. Adults with stage 4 NSCLC were enrolled in a phase I trial. This was the immunoSEQ v3 assay. Sequencing depth was approximately 2 million read pairs for survey level, roughly 4.5-6.5 million for deep. Using immunoSEQ multiplex PCR, the repertoire was profiled, and TCRdb retains in-frame clones only, with some absent. Of about 46,000 clones listed, around 85% are singletons. Germline CDR1 SGHAT, CDR2 FQNNGV. V was cut by 2 bases and J by 0 bases, with 17 bases left in between. The CDR3 extends over 17 amino acids. The sequence was obtained from a person aged 25 to 85 with non-small cell lung cancer. The sample here was blood, taken at baseline. The chain employs TRBV11-2 and TRBJ2-7, with D unclear. CDR3 loop: CASSLWTRTESSYEQYF. CDR3 bases: TGTGCCAGCAGCTTATGGACGCGGACCGAGAGCTCCTACGAGCAGTACTTC.